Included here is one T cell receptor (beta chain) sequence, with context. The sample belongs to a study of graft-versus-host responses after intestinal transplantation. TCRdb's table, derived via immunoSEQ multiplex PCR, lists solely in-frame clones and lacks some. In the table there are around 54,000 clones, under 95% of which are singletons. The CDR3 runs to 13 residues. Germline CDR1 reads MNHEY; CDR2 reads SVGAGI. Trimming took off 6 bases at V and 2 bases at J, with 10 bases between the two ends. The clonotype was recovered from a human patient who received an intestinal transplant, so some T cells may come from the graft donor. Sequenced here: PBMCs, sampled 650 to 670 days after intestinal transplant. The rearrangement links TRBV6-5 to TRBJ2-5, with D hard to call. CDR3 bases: TGTGCCAGCAGGGAAAATTTTCAAGAGACCCAGTACTTC. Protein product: CASRENFQETQYF.